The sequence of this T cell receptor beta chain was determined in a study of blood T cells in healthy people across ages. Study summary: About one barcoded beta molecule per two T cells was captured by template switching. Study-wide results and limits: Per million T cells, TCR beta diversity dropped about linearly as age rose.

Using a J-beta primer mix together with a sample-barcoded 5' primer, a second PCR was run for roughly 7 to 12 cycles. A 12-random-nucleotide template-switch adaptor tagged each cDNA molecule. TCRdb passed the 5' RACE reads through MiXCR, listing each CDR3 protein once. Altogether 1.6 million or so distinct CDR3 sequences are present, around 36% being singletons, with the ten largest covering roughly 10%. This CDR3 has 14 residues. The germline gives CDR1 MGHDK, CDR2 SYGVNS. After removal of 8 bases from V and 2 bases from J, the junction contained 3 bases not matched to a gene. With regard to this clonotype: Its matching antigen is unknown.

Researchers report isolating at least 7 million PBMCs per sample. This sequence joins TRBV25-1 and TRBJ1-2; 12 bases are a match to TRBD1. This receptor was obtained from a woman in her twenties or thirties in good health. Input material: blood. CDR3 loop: CASLGTGGNYGYTF. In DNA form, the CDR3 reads TGTGCCAGCCTAGGGACAGGGGGCAACTATGGCTACACCTTC.